This TCR beta chain stems from a study of cytomegalovirus exposure and HLA in healthy donors. Whole-study findings and limits: CMV antigen specificity of three CMV-associated chains was confirmed in vitro. Most CMV-associated TCR beta chains appeared HLA-restricted in a later analysis. Most TCRs appeared rarely, but some public TCRs recurred in many donors. Later analysis demonstrated an association between a missense DCLRE1C variant and TCR beta V- and J-gene trimming.

About this clone itself: Its target is not known.

The length of the CDR3 is 13 residues. V lost 3 bases to trimming and J lost 6 bases, with 11 bases between them. Germline values: CDR1 MGHDK, CDR2 SYGVNS. PCR was performed using 60 Vbeta and 13 Jbeta primers. The data were produced by immunoSEQ multiplex PCR, yet TCRdb's version contains in-frame clones alone and is incomplete. Of about 140,000 clones listed, 78% are singletons. Sequencing was done on a sample of PBMCs. This receptor was obtained from a woman aged 18-29 years in good health and CMV-seropositive. The rearrangement links TRBV25-1 to TRBJ1-2; D is undetermined. The CDR3 sequence is CASSDPGWNGYTF. For the CDR3, the DNA is TGTGCCAGCAGTGACCCGGGTTGGAATGGCTACACCTTC.